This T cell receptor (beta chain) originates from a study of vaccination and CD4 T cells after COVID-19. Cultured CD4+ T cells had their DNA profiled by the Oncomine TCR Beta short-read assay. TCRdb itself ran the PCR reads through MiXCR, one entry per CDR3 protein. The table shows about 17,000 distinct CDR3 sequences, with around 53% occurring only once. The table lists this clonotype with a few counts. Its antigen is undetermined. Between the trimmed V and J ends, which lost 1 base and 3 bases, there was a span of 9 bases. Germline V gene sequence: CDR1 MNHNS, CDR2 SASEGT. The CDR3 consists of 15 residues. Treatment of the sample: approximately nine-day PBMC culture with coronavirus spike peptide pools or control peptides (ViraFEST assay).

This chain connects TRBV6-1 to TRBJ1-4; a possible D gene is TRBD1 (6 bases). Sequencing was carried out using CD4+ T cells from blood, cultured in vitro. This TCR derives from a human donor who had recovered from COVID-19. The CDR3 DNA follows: TGTGCCAGCAGTGAAGGAGGGGGTGCTAATGAAAAACTGTTTTTT. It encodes CASSEGGGANEKLFF.